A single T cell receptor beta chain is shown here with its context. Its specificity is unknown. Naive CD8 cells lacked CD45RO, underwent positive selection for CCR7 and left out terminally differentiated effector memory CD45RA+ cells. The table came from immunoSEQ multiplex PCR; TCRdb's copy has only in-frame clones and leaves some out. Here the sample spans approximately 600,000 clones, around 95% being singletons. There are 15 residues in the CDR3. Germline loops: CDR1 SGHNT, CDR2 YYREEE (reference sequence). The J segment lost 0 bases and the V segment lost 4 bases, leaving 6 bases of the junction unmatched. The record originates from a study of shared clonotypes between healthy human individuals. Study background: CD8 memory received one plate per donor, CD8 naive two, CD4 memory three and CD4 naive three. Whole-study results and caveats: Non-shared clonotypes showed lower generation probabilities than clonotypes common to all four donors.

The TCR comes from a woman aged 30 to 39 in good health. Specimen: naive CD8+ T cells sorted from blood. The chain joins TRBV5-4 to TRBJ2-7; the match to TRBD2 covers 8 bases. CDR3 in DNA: TGTGCCAGCAGCAGGACTAGCACGAGCTCCTACGAGCAGTACTTC. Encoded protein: CASSRTSTSSYEQYF.